These T cell receptor beta chains were read from a single sample in a study of blood T cell repertoires in COVID-19. Profiling relied on immunoSEQ multiplex PCR, and the TCRdb table lists in-frame clones only, not all of them. In the table there are about 160,000 clones, around 89% of which are singletons. Sequencing was carried out using peripheral blood. These receptors originate from a man in his sixties with acute or convalescent COVID-19. Both conserved end residues are part of each CDR3. A D gene is named only where the DNA matches it firmly. Clone size is stated in some rows and not others, as once, few, many or a class when expanded.

V gene: TRBV11-2
D gene: TRBD1
clone size: .
J gene: TRBJ1-2
CDR3 protein: CASSRDRDGYTF
CDR3 DNA: TGTGCCAGCAGCCGGGACAGAGATGGCTACACCTTC

V gene: TRBV2
D gene: TRBD1
clone size: .
J gene: TRBJ2-5
CDR3 protein: CAGQTGVQETQYF
CDR3 DNA: TGTGCCGGCCAGACAGGGGTACAAGAGACCCAGTACTTC

V gene: TRBV6-1
D gene: .
clone size: .
J gene: TRBJ1-5
CDR3 protein: CASSVFGTHKEYSNQPQHF
CDR3 DNA: TGTGCCAGCAGTGTTTTCGGGACACACAAGGAGTATAGCAATCAGCCCCAGCATTTT

V gene: TRBV9
D gene: .
clone size: once
J gene: TRBJ1-2
CDR3 protein: CASSVSHEGRYTF
CDR3 DNA: TGTGCCAGCAGCGTATCCCACGAGGGTCGCTACACCTTC

V gene: TRBV18
D gene: .
clone size: .
J gene: TRBJ2-3
CDR3 protein: CASSSKGVLSTDTQYF
CDR3 DNA: TGTGCCAGCTCAAGCAAAGGGGTGTTGAGCACAGATACGCAGTATTTT

V gene: TRBV4-1
D gene: .
clone size: .
J gene: TRBJ1-1
CDR3 protein: CASSQGRQGWAEAFF
CDR3 DNA: TGCGCCAGCAGCCAAGGAAGGCAGGGTTGGGCTGAAGCTTTCTTT

V gene: TRBV18
D gene: .
clone size: .
J gene: TRBJ1-1
CDR3 protein: CASSPQGTEAFF
CDR3 DNA: TGTGCCAGCTCACCCCAGGGCACTGAAGCTTTCTTT

V gene: TRBV7-2
D gene: .
clone size: once
J gene: TRBJ1-1
CDR3 protein: CASSFLRNTEAFF
CDR3 DNA: TGTGCCAGCAGCTTCCTGAGGAACACTGAAGCTTTCTTT

V gene: TRBV7-9
D gene: TRBD1
clone size: .
J gene: TRBJ1-2
CDR3 protein: CASSTRTGGYGYTF
CDR3 DNA: TGCGCCAGCAGCACCAGAACAGGGGGCTATGGCTACACCTTC

V gene: TRBV2
D gene: TRBD1
clone size: .
J gene: TRBJ2-4
CDR3 protein: CASTGTGVGIQYF
CDR3 DNA: TGTGCCAGCACCGGGACAGGGGTGGGCATTCAGTACTTC

V gene: TRBV7-9
D gene: .
clone size: .
J gene: TRBJ1-1
CDR3 protein: CASSAPQENTEAFF
CDR3 DNA: TGTGCCAGCAGCGCCCCCCAGGAGAACACTGAAGCTTTCTTT

V gene: TRBV25-1
D gene: TRBD1
clone size: .
J gene: TRBJ1-6
CDR3 protein: CASRRDRVGSPLHF
CDR3 DNA: TGTGCCAGCAGAAGGGACAGGGTGGGATCACCCCTCCACTTT

V gene: TRBV4-1
D gene: .
clone size: few
J gene: TRBJ1-1
CDR3 protein: CASSPWEENTEAFF
CDR3 DNA: TGCGCCAGCAGCCCGTGGGAGGAGAACACTGAAGCTTTCTTT

V gene: TRBV7-2
D gene: .
clone size: .
J gene: TRBJ2-2
CDR3 protein: CASSWKLPGPGIGGELFF
CDR3 DNA: TGTGCCAGCAGCTGGAAGTTACCGGGCCCAGGGATTGGCGGGGAGCTGTTTTTT

V gene: TRBV4-3
D gene: .
clone size: .
J gene: TRBJ1-5
CDR3 protein: CASSQVGGDQPQHF
CDR3 DNA: TGCGCCAGCAGCCAAGTAGGAGGGGACCAGCCCCAGCATTTT

V gene: TRBV7-2
D gene: TRBD2
clone size: once
J gene: TRBJ2-2
CDR3 protein: CASSPSGAAPNTGELFF
CDR3 DNA: TGTGCCAGCAGCCCAAGCGGGGCAGCGCCGAACACCGGGGAGCTGTTTTTT

V gene: TRBV4-1
D gene: .
clone size: .
J gene: TRBJ2-7
CDR3 protein: CASSQGVDSSYEQYF
CDR3 DNA: TGCGCCAGCAGCCAAGGGGTCGACAGCTCCTACGAGCAGTACTTC

V gene: TRBV5-1
D gene: TRBD1
clone size: .
J gene: TRBJ2-1
CDR3 protein: CASSTRTGESEQFF
CDR3 DNA: TGCGCCAGCAGCACGCGGACAGGGGAGAGTGAGCAGTTCTTC

V gene: TRBV7-6
D gene: .
clone size: .
J gene: TRBJ2-3
CDR3 protein: CASSLLVTGSTDTQYF
CDR3 DNA: TGTGCCAGCAGCTTACTTGTCACAGGGAGCACAGATACGCAGTATTTT

V gene: TRBV6-1
D gene: .
clone size: .
J gene: TRBJ2-1
CDR3 protein: CASSDPGSGFTYNEQFF
CDR3 DNA: TGTGCCAGCAGTGACCCCGGATCAGGGTTCACCTACAATGAGCAGTTCTTC

V gene: TRBV24-1
D gene: TRBD2
clone size: .
J gene: TRBJ2-3
CDR3 protein: CATSDFSSGDTDTQYF
CDR3 DNA: TGTGCCACCAGTGATTTTTCGAGCGGGGACACAGATACGCAGTATTTT

V gene: TRBV2
D gene: TRBD1
clone size: .
J gene: TRBJ1-5
CDR3 protein: CASTDRGSGNQPQHF
CDR3 DNA: TGTGCCAGCACAGACAGGGGTTCGGGCAATCAGCCCCAGCATTTT

V gene: TRBV11-2
D gene: .
clone size: .
J gene: TRBJ2-1
CDR3 protein: CASSFQGNLYNEQFF
CDR3 DNA: TGTGCCAGCAGCTTTCAGGGAAACCTCTACAATGAGCAGTTCTTC

V gene: TRBV7-9
D gene: .
clone size: .
J gene: TRBJ1-6
CDR3 protein: CASSLDPVKSSYNSPLHF
CDR3 DNA: TGTGCCAGCAGCTTAGATCCGGTGAAGAGCTCCTATAATTCACCCCTCCACTTT

V gene: TRBV19
D gene: .
clone size: .
J gene: TRBJ1-5
CDR3 protein: CASSIDAVGQPQHF
CDR3 DNA: TGTGCCAGTAGTATAGATGCGGTAGGACAGCCCCAGCATTTT

V gene: TRBV3-1/TRBV3-2
D gene: TRBD1
clone size: .
J gene: TRBJ1-3
CDR3 protein: CASSVTTGEGNTIYF
CDR3 DNA: TGTGCCAGCAGTGTGACGACAGGGGAAGGAAACACCATATATTTT

V gene: TRBV19
D gene: .
clone size: .
J gene: TRBJ2-1
CDR3 protein: CASSPDGTLEQFF
CDR3 DNA: TGTGCCAGTAGTCCGGACGGGACTCTTGAGCAGTTCTTC

V gene: TRBV7-9
D gene: .
clone size: .
J gene: TRBJ2-2
CDR3 protein: CASSLVLNTGELFF
CDR3 DNA: TGTGCCAGCAGCTTAGTACTGAACACCGGGGAGCTGTTTTTT

V gene: TRBV5-4
D gene: .
clone size: few
J gene: TRBJ2-7
CDR3 protein: CASSLAGSYEQYF
CDR3 DNA: TGTGCCAGCAGCTTGGCCGGTTCCTACGAGCAGTACTTC

V gene: TRBV9
D gene: .
clone size: .
J gene: TRBJ1-5
CDR3 protein: CASSGTGSNQPQHF
CDR3 DNA: TGTGCCAGCAGCGGAACAGGTAGCAATCAGCCCCAGCATTTT